The clone carrying this T cell receptor (beta chain) was picked up a small number of times. Its antigen is not known. These data come from a study of metastatic and nonmetastatic thyroid tumors. Study-level background: A comparison of repertoires was made across blood and tumor or nodule tissue from malignant and benign thyroid patients. Study-wide results and limits: As reported, TCR beta diversity in blood and tumor was significantly higher in malignant thyroid tumors than in benign nodules.

Germline CDR1 and CDR2: MDHEN and SYDVKM. V was trimmed by 2 bases and J by 3 bases, leaving 10 bases between them. CDR3 length: 15 amino acids. TCRdb re-analyzed the PCR reads using MiXCR. The sample consists of 25,000 to 35,000 clones, 30% of them appearing once. Every patient underwent thyroid surgery untreated. The source is a female donor with papillary thyroid cancer or a benign thyroid nodule (not recorded which). Some clones in this sample may be carry-over from other donors' samples. Specimen: blood. V usage is TRBV28 and J usage is TRBJ2-2, with D possibly called TRBD1 or TRBD2 (5 bases each). This chain's CDR3 is CASSLGQGHTGELFF. CDR3 coding DNA: TGTGCCAGCAGTTTAGGGCAGGGACACACCGGGGAGCTGTTTTTT.